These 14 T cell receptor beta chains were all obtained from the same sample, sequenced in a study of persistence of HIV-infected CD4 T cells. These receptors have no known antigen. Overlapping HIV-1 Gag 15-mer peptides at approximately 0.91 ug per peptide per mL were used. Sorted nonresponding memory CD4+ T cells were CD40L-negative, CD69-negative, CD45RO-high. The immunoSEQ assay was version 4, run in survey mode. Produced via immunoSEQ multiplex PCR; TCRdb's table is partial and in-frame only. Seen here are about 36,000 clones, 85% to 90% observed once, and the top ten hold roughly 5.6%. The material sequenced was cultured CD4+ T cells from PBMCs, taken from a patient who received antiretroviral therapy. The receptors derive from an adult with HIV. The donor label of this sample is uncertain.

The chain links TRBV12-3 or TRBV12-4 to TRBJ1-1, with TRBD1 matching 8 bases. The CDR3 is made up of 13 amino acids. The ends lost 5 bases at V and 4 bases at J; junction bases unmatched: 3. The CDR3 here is CASSTTGGTEAFF. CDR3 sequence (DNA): TGTGCCAGCAGTACTACAGGGGGCACTGAAGCTTTCTTT.

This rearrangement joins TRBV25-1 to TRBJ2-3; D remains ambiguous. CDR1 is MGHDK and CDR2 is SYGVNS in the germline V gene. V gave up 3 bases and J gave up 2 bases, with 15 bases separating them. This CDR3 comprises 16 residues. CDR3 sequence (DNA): TGTGCCAGCAGTGATTCTTCACGGGTTTACACAGATACGCAGTATTTT. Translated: CASSDSSRVYTDTQYF. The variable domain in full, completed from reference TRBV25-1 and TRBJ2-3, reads EADIYQTPRYLVIGTGKKITLECSQTMGHDKMYWYQQDPGMELHLIHYSYGVNSTEKGDLSSESTVSRIRTEHFPLTLESARPSHTSQYLCASSDSSRVYTDTQYFGPGTRLTVL.

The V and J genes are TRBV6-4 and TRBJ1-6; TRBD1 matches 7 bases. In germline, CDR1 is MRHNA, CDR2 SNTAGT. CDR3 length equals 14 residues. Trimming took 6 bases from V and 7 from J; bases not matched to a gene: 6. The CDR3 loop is CASRTTGPNSPLHF. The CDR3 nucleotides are TGTGCCAGCAGAACGACAGGGCCCAATTCACCCCTCCACTTT.

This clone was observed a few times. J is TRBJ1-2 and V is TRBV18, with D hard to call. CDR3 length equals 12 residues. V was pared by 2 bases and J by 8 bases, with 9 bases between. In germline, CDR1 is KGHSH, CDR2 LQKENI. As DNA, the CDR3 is TGTGCCAGCTCACCAGCCTCGGGGGGCTACACCTTC. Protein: CASSPASGGYTF.

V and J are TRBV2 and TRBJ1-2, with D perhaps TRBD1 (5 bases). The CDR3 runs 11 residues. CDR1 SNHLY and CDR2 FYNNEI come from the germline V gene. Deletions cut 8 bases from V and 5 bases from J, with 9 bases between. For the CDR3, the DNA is TGTGCCAGCCGGGGACCATATGGCTACACCTTC. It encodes CASRGPYGYTF.

CDR3 sequence: CASSLDRGVYGYTF. The CDR3 DNA follows: TGTGCCAGCAGTTTGGACAGGGGGGTTTATGGCTACACCTTC. The V gene is TRBV28, the J gene TRBJ1-2, with 10 nucleotides matching TRBD1. The junction had 3 bases not matched to a gene; V was cut back by 3 bases and J by 5 bases. The CDR3 extends over 14 amino acids. Germline V gene lookup returns CDR1 MDHEN and CDR2 SYDVKM.

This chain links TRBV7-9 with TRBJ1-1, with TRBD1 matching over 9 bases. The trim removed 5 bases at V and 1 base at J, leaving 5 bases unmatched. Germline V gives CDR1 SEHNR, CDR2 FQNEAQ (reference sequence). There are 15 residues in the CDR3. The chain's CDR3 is CASSLTGGANTEAFF. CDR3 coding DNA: TGTGCCAGCAGCCTCACAGGGGGCGCGAACACTGAAGCTTTCTTT.

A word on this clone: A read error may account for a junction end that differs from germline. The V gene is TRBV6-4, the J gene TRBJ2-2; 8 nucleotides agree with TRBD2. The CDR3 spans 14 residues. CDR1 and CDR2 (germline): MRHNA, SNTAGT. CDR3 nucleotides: TGTGCCAGCATTGACGGGGGGGCGGGCGGGGAGCTGTTTTTT. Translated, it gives CASIDGGAGGELFF.

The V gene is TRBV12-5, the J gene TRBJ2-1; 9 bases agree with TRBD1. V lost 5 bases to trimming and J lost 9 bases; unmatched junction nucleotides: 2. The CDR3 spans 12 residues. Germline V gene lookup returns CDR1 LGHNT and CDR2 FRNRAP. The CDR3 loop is CASGQDRGEQFF. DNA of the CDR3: TGTGCTAGTGGTCAGGACAGGGGTGAGCAGTTCTTC.

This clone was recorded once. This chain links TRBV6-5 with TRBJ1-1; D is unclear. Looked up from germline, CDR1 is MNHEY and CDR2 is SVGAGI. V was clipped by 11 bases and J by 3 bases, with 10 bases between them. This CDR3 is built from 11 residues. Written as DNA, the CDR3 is TGTGCCGTGGTAGAGGACACTGAAGCTTTCTTT. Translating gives CAVVEDTEAFF.

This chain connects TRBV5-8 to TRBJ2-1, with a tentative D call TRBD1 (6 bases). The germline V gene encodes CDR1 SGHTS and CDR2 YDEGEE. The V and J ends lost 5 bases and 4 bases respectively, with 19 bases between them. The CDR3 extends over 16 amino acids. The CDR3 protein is CASSSWSGHGYNEQFF. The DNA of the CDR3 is TGTGCCAGCAGTTCCTGGTCGGGACACGGATACAATGAGCAGTTCTTC.

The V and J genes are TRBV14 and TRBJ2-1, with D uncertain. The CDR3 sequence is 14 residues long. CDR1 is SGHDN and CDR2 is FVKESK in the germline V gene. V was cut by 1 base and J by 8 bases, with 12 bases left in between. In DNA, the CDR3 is TGTGCCAGCAGCCAAGTATCGACAATCCATGAGCAGTTCTTC. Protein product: CASSQVSTIHEQFF.

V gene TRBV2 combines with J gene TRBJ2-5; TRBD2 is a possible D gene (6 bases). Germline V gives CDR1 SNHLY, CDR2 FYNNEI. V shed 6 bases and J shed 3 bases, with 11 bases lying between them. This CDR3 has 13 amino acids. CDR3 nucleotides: TGTGCCAGCAGCGCAACTAGCAAAGAGACCCAGTACTTC. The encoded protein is CASSATSKETQYF.

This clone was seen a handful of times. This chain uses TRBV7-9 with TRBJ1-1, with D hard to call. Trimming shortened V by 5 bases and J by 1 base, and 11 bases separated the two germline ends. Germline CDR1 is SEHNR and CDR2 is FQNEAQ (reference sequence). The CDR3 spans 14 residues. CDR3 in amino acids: CASSPFSGNTEAFF. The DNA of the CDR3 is TGTGCCAGCAGCCCTTTTTCAGGGAACACTGAAGCTTTCTTT.